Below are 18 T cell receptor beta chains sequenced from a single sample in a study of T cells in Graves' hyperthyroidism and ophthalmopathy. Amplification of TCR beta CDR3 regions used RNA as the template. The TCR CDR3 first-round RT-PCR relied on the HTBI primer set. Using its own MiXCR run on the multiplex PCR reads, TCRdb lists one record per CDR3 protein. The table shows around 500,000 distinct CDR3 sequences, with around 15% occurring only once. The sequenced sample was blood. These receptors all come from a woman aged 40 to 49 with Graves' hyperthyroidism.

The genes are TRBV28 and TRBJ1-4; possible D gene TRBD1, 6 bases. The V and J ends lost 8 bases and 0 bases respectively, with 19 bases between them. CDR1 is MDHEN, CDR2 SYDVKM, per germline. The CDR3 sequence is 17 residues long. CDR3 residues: CASAGSQGTATNEKLFF. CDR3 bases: TGTGCCAGCGCCGGCTCTCAGGGGACCGCAACTAATGAAAAACTGTTTTTT.

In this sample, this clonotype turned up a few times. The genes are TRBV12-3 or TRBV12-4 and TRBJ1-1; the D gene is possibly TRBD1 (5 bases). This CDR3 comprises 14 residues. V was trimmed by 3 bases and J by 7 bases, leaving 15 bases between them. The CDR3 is CASSLPGGTFEAFF. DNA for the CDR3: TGTGCCAGCAGTTTGCCGGGGGGGACCTTTGAAGCTTTCTTT.

This CDR3 reads CASTTKGVTGELFF. CDR3 DNA sequence: TGTGCCAGCACCACTAAGGGAGTCACCGGGGAGCTGTTTTTT. The chain joins TRBV25-1 to TRBJ2-2, with D perhaps TRBD2 (5 bases). The CDR3 runs 14 residues. V shed 7 bases and J shed 4 bases, with 13 bases lying between them. Germline CDR1 MGHDK, CDR2 SYGVNS.

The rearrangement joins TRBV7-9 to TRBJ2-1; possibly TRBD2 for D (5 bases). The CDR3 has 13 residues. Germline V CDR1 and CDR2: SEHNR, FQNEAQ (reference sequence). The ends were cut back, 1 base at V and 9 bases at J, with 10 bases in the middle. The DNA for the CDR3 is TGTGCCAGCAGCTTAGGAGGGAGAGGTGAGCAGTTCTTC. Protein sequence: CASSLGGRGEQFF.

CDR3 protein: CASSQDIGTSGSYEQYF. CDR3 nucleotides: TGTGCCAGCAGCCAAGATATAGGGACTAGCGGGAGCTACGAGCAGTACTTC. The chain employs TRBV3-1 and TRBJ2-7, with 14 bases aligning to TRBD2. The CDR3 spans 17 residues. Looked up from germline, CDR1 is LGHDT and CDR2 is YNNKEL (reference sequence). With 0 bases clipped from V and 3 bases from J, the junction kept 4 bases outside the gene matches.

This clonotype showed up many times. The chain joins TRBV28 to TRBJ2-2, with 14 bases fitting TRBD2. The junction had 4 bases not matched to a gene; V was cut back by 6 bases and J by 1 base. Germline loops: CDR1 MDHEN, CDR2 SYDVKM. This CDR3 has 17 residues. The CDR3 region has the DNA TGTGCCAGCAGCCCCGGACTAGCGGGAGGGAACACCGGGGAGCTGTTTTTT. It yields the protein CASSPGLAGGNTGELFF.

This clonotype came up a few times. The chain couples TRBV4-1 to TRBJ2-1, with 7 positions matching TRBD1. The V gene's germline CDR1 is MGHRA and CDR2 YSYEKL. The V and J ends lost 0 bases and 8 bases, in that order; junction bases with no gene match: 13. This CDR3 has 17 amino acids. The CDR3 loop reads CASSQDRGGQKNHEQFF. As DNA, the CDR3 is TGCGCCAGCAGCCAAGATAGAGGGGGACAGAAAAACCATGAGCAGTTCTTC.

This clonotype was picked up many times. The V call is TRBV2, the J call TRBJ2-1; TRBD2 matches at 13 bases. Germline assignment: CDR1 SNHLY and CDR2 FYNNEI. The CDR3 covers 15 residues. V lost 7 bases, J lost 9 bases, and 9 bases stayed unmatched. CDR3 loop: CASKIGTSGNGEQFF. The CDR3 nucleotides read TGTGCCAGCAAAATTGGGACTAGCGGGAATGGTGAGCAGTTCTTC.

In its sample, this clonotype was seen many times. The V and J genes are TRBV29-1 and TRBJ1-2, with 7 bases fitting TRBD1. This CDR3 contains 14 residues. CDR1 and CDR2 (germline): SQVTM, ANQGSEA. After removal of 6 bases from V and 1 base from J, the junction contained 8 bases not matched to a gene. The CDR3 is CSVLRQGLNYGYTF. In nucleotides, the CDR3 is TGCAGCGTACTCAGACAGGGCCTTAACTATGGCTACACCTTC. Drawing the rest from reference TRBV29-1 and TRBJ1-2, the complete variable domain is SAVISQKPSRDICQRGTSLTIQCQVDSQVTMMFWYRQQPGQSLTLIATANQGSEATYESGFVIDKFPISRPNLTFSTLTVSNMSPEDSSIYLCSVLRQGLNYGYTFGSGTRLTVV.

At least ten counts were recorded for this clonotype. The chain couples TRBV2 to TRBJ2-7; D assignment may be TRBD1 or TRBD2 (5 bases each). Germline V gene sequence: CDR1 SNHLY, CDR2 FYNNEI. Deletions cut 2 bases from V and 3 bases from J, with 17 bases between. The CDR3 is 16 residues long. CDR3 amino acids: CASSELSGPTYYEQYF. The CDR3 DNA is TGTGCCAGCAGTGAACTTTCGGGACCCACGTACTACGAGCAGTACTTC.

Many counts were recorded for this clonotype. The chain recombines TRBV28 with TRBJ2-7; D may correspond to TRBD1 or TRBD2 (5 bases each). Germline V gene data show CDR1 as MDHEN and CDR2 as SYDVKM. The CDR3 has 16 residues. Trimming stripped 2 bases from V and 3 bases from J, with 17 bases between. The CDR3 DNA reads TGTGCCAGCAGTTTACATTGGCAGGGAGTTAGCTACGAGCAGTACTTC. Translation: CASSLHWQGVSYEQYF.

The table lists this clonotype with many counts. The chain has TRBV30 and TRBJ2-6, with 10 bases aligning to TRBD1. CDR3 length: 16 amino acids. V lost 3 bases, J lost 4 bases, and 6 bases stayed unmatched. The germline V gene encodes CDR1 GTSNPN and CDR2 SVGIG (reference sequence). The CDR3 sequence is CAWRGQGTAGANVLTF. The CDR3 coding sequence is TGTGCCTGGAGGGGACAGGGGACCGCGGGGGCCAACGTCCTGACTTTC.

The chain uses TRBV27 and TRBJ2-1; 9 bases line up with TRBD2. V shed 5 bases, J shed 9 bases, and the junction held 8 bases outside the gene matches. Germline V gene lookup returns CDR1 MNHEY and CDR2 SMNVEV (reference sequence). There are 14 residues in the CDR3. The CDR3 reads CASSLSGRMGEQFF. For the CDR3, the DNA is TGTGCCAGCAGTCTAAGCGGGAGGATGGGTGAGCAGTTCTTC.

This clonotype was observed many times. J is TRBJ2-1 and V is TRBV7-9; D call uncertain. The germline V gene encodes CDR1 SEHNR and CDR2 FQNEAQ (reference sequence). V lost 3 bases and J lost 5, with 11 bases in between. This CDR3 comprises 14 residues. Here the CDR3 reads CASSLSRTDNEQFF. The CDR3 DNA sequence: TGTGCCAGCAGCTTGAGCAGGACGGACAATGAGCAGTTCTTC.

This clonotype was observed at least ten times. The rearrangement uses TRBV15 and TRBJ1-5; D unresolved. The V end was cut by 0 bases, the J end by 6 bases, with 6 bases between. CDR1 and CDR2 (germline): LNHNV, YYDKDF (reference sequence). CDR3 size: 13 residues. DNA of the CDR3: TGTGCCACCAGCAGAGAAAAGGGTCAGCCCCAGCATTTT. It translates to CATSREKGQPQHF.

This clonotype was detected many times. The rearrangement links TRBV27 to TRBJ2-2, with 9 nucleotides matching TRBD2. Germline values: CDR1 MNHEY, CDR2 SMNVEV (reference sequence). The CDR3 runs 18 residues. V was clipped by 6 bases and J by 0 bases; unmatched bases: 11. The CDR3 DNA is TGTGCCAGCAGCATTTTAGCGGGAGTGGGGGCGAACACCGGGGAGCTGTTTTTT. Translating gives CASSILAGVGANTGELFF.

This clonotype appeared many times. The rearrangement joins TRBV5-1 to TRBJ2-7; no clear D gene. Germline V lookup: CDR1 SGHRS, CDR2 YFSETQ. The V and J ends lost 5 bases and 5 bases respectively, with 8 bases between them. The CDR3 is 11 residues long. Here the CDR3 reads CASRSGNEQYF. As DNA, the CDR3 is TGCGCCAGCAGGTCTGGGAACGAGCAGTACTTC.

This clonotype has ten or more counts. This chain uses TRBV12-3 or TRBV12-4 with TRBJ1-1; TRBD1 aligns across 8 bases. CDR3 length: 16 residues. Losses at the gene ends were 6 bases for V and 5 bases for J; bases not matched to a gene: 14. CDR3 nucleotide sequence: TGTGCCAGCAGCTCGCGAACTCAGGGGGCAGGGACTGAAGCTTTCTTT. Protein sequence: CASSSRTQGAGTEAFF.